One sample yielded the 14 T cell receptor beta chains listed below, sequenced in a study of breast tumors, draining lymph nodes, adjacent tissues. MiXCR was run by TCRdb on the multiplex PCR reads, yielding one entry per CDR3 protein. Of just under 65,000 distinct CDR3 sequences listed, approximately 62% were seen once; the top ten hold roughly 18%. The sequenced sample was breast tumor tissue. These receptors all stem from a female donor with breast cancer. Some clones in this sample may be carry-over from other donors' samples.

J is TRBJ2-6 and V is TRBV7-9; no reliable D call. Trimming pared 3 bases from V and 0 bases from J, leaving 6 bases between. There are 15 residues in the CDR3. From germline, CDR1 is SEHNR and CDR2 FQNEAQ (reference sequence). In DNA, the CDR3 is TGTGCCAGCAGCTTCAGTATCTCTGGGGCCAACGTCCTGACTTTC. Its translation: CASSFSISGANVLTF.

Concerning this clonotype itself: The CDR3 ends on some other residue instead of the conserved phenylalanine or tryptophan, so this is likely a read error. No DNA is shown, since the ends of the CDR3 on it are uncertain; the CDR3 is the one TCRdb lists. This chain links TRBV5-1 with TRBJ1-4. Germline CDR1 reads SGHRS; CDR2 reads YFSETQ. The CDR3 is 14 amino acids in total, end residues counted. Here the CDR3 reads CASSLGPTNEKPFS.

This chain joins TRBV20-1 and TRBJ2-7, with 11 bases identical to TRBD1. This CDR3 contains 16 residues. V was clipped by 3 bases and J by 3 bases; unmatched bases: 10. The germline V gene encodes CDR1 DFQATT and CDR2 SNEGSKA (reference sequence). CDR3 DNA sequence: TGCAGTGCTAGTGACCGGGACAGGGGGTACGGCTACGAGCAGTACTTC. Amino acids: CSASDRDRGYGYEQYF.

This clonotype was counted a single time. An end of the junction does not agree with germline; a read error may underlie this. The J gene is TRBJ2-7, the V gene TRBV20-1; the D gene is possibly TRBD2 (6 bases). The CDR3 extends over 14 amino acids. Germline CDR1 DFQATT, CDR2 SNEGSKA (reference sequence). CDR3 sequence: CSARDNRERAEQNF. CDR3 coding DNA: TGCAGTGCTAGAGATAACCGGGAGAGGGCCGAGCAGAACTTC.

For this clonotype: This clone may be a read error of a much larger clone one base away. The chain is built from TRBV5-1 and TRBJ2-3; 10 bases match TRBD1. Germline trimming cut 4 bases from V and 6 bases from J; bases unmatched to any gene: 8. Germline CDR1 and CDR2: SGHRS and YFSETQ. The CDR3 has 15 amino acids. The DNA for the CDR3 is TGCGCCAGCAGCCCAAAGACAGGGGGCAGCGATACGCAGTATTTT. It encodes CASSPKTGGSDTQYF.

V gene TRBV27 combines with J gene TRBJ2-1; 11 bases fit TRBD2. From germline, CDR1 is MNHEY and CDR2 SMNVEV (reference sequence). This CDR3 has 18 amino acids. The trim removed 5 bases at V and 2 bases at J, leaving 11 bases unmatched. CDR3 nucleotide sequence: TGTGCCAGCAGTACCCGGACTAGCGGGCGCCGGGCCTACAATGAGCAGTTCTTC. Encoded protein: CASSTRTSGRRAYNEQFF.

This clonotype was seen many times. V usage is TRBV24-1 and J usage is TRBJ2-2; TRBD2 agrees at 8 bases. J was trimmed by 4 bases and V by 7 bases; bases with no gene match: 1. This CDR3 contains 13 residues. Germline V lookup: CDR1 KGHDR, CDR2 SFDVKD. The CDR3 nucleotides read TGTGCCACCAGCGGGGGGGCCACCGGGGAGCTGTTTTTT. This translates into CATSGGATGELFF.

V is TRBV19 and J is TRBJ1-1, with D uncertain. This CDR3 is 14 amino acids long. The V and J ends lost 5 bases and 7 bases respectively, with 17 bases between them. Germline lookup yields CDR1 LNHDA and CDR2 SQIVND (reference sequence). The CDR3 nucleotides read TGTGCCAGTAGTCCCCGGGCCTCCCTCTTTGAAGCTTTCTTT. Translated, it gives CASSPRASLFEAFF.

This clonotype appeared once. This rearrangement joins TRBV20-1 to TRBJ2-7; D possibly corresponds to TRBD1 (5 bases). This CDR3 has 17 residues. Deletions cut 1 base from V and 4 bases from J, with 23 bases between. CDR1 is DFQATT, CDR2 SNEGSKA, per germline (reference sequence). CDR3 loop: CSARGWQGSGFGYEQYF. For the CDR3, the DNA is TGCAGTGCTAGAGGATGGCAGGGAAGTGGCTTTGGGTACGAGCAGTACTTC.

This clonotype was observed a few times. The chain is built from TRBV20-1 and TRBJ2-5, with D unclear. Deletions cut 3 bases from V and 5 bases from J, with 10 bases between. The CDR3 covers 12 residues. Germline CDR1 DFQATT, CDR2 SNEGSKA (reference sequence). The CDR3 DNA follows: TGCAGTGCTAGGTGGCTGTGGGAGACCCAGTACTTC. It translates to CSARWLWETQYF.

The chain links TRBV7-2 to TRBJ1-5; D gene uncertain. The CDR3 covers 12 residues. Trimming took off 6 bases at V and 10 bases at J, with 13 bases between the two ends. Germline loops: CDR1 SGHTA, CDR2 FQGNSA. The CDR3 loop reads CASRGEEGPQHF. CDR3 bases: TGTGCCAGCAGGGGCGAAGAGGGCCCCCAGCATTTT.

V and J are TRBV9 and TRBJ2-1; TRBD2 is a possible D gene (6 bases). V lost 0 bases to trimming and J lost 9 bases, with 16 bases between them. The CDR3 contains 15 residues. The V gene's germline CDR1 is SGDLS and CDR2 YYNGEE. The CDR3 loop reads CASSVGVVVGGEQFF. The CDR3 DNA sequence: TGTGCCAGCAGCGTAGGGGTTGTGGTGGGGGGTGAGCAGTTCTTC.

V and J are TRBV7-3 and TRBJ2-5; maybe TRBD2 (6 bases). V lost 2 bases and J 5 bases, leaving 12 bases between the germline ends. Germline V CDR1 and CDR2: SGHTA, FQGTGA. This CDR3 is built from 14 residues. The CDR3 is CASSLGGRGETQYF. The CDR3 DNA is TGTGCCAGCAGCTTAGGGGGGAGAGGGGAGACCCAGTACTTC. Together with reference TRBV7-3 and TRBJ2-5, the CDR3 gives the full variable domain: GAGVSQTPSNKVTEKGKYVELRCDPISGHTALYWYRQSLGQGPEFLIYFQGTGAADDSGLPNDRFFAVRPEGSVSTLKIQRTERGDSAVYLCASSLGGRGETQYFGPGTRLLVL.

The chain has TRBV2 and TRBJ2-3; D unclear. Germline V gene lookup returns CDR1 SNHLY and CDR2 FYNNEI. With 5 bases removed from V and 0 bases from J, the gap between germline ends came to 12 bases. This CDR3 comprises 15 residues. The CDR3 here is CASSHPQSSTDTQYF. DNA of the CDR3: TGTGCCAGCAGTCATCCCCAGAGTAGCACAGATACGCAGTATTTT.